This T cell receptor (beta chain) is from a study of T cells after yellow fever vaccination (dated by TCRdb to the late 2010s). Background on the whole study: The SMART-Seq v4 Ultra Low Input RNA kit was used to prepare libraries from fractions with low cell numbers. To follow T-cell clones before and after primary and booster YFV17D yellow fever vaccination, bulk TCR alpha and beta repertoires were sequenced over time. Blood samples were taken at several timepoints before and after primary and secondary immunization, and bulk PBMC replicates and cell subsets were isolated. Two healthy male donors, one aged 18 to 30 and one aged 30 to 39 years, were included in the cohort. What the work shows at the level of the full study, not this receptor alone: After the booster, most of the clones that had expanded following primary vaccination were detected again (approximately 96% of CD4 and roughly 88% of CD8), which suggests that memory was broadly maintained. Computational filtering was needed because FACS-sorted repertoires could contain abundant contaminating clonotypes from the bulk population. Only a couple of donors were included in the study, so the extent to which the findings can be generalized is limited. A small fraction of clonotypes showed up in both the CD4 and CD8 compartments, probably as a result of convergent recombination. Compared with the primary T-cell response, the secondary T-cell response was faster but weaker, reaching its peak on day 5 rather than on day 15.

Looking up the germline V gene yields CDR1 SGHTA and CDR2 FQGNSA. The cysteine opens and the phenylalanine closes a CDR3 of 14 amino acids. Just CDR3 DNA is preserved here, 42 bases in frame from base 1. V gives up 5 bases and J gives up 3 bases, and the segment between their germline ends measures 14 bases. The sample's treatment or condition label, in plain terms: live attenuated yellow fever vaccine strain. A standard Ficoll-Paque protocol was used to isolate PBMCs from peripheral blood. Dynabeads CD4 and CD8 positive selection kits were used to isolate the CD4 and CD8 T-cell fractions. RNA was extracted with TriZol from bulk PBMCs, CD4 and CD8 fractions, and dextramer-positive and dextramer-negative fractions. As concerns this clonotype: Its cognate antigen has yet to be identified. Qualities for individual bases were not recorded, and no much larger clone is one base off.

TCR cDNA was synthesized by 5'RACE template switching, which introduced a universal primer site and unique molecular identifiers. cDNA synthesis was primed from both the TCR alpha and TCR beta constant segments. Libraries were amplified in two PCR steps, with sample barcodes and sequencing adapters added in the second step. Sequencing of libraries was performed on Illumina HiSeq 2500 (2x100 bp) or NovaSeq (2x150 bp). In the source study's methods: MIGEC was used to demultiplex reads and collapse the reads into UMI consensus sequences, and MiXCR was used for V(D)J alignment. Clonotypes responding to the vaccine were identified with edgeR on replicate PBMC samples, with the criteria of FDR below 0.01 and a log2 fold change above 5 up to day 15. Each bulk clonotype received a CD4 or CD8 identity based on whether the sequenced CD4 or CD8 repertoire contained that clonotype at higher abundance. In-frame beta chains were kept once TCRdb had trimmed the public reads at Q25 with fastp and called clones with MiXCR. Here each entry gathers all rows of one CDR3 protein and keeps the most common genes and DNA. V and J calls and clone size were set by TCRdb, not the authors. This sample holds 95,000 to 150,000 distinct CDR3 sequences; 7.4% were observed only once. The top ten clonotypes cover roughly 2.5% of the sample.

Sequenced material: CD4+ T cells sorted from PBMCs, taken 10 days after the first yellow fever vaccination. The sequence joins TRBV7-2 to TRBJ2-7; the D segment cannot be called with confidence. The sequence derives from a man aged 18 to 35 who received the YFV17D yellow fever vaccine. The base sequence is TGTGCCAGCAGCCCACCCCACCCCTTCTACGAGCAGTACTTC. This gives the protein CASSPPHPFYEQYF.